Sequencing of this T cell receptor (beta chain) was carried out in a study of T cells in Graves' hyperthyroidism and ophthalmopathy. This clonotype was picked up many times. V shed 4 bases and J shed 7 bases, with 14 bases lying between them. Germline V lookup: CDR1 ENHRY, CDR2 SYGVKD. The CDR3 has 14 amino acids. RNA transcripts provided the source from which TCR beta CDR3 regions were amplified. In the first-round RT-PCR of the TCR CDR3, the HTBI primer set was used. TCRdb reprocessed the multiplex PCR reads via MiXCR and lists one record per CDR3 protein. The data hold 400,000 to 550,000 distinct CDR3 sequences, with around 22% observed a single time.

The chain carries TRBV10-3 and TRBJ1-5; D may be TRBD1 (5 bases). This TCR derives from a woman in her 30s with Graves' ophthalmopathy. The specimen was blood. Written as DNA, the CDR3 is TGTGCCATCAGTGGTAACGGGGGAGGACAGCCCCAGCATTTT. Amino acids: CAISGNGGGQPQHF.